The sequence of this T cell receptor (beta chain) was determined in a study of CD8 T cells in ankylosing spondylitis. The V and J ends lost 4 bases and 2 bases respectively, with 9 bases between them. The CDR3 has 14 residues. Germline loops: CDR1 LGHDT, CDR2 YNNKEL (reference sequence). Each CDR3 protein gets one entry after TCRdb re-called the 5' RACE reads with MiXCR. Of approximately 300,000 distinct CDR3 sequences in the sample, over 15% were seen once. V usage is TRBV3-1 and J usage is TRBJ1-5; D is undetermined. The sequencing input was blood, either unsorted or a sorted T cell fraction (not recorded which). This TCR derives from a male donor with ankylosing spondylitis or in good health (not recorded which). The CDR3 DNA sequence: TGTGCCAGCAGCCCGGAATATGGCAATCAGCCCCAGCATTTT. This translates into CASSPEYGNQPQHF.